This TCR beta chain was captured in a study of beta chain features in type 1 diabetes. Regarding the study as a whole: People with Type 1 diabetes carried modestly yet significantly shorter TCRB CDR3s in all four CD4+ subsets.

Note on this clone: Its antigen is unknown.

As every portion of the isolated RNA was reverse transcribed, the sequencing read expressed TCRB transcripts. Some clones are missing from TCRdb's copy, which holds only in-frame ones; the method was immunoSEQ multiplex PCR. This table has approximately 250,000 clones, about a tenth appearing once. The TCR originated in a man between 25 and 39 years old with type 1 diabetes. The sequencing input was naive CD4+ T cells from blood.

CDR3 in amino acids: CASSMAGAGNYGYTF. The DNA of the CDR3 is TGTGCCAGCAGCATGGCAGGGGCCGGGAACTATGGCTACACCTTC. V and J are TRBV7-9 and TRBJ1-2, with a possible D match to TRBD1 (6 bases). This CDR3 has 15 amino acids. The V and J ends lost 5 bases and 2 bases respectively, with 15 bases between them. Per germline, CDR1 SEHNR and CDR2 FQNEAQ (reference sequence).